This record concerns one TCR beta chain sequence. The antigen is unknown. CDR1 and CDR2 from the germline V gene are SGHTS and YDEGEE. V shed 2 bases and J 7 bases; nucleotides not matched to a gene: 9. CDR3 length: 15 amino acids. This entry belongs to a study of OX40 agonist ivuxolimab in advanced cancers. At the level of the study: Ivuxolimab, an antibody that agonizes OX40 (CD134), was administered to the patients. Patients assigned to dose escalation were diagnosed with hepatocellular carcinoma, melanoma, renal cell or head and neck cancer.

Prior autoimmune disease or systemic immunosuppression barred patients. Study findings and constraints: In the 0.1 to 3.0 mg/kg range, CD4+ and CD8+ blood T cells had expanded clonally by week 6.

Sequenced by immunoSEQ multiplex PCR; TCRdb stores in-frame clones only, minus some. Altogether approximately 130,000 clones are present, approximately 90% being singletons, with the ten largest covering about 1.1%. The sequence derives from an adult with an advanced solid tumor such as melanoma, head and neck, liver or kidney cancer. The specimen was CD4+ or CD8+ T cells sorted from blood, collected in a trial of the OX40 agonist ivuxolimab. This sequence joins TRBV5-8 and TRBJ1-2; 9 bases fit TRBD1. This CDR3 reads CASSFGDRVQSGYTF. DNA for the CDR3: TGTGCCAGCAGCTTCGGGGACAGGGTACAGTCTGGCTACACCTTC.